These 14 T cell receptor beta chains were all obtained from the same sample, sequenced in a study of blood T cell repertoires in COVID-19. Measured with immunoSEQ multiplex PCR; TCRdb has only the in-frame clones, and not every one. The sample holds 15,000 or so clones; approximately 80% are singletons and the top ten take 21%. Sequences were obtained from peripheral blood. All receptors derive from an elderly man with active COVID-19.

V is TRBV4-3 and J is TRBJ2-4; 10 positions agree with TRBD2. CDR1 LGHNA and CDR2 YSLEER come from the germline V gene. The CDR3 is 18 residues long. Trimming cost V 0 bases and J 3 bases; bases outside gene matches: 8. The CDR3 region is CASSQEAGGSVGKNIQYF. DNA of the CDR3: TGCGCCAGCAGCCAAGAAGCGGGAGGGTCCGTTGGCAAAAACATTCAGTACTTC.

The chain couples TRBV28 to TRBJ1-1, with 9 nucleotides matching TRBD1. The CDR3 runs 16 residues. V shed 1 base and J 3 bases; nucleotides not matched to a gene: 6. The germline gives CDR1 MDHEN, CDR2 SYDVKM. CDR3 nucleotides: TGTGCCAGCAGTTTATACCCCGACAGGGGGTACACTGAAGCTTTCTTT. It codes for CASSLYPDRGYTEAFF.

This sequence joins TRBV7-6 and TRBJ2-3; a possible D gene is TRBD2 (5 bases). The V end was cut by 4 bases, the J end by 0 bases, with 8 bases between. This CDR3 region has 14 residues. The V gene's germline CDR1 is SGHVS and CDR2 FNYEAQ. In DNA form, the CDR3 reads TGTGCCAGCAGCTATGACTATAGCACAGATACGCAGTATTTT. Translation: CASSYDYSTDTQYF. Full variable domain (outside the CDR3, taken from reference TRBV7-6 and TRBJ2-3): GAGVSQSPRYKVTKRGQDVALRCDPISGHVSLYWYRQALGQGPEFLTYFNYEAQQDKSGLPNDRFSAERPEGSISTLTIQRTEQRDSAMYRCASSYDYSTDTQYFGPGTRLTVL.

This sequence joins TRBV5-1 and TRBJ2-5; D call uncertain. V was pared by 0 bases and J by 4 bases, with 7 bases between. Germline V gene lookup returns CDR1 SGHRS and CDR2 YFSETQ. This CDR3 has 13 residues. CDR3 loop: CASSLGSTETQYF. CDR3 nucleotides: TGCGCCAGCAGCTTGGGCTCTACAGAGACCCAGTACTTC.

The chain uses TRBV30 and TRBJ1-5, with D perhaps TRBD1 (6 bases). Germline V lookup: CDR1 GTSNPN, CDR2 SVGIG (reference sequence). Trimming took off 2 bases at V and 6 bases at J, with 14 bases between the two ends. This CDR3 contains 14 residues. The CDR3 protein is CAWSRGGIVQPQHF. The DNA for the CDR3 is TGTGCCTGGAGTAGGGGGGGAATAGTTCAGCCCCAGCATTTT.

J is TRBJ2-2 and V is TRBV5-1, with D possibly matching TRBD2 (5 bases). Germline V lookup: CDR1 SGHRS, CDR2 YFSETQ. V dropped 2 bases and J dropped 1 base, with 9 bases sitting between them. This CDR3 has 15 amino acids. The CDR3 spells CASSLAVGNTGELFF. DNA of the CDR3: TGCGCCAGCAGCTTAGCGGTGGGGAACACCGGGGAGCTGTTTTTT. Based on the CDR3 plus reference TRBV5-1 and TRBJ2-2, the full variable domain is KAGVTQTPRYLIKTRGQQVTLSCSPISGHRSVSWYQQTPGQGLQFLFEYFSETQRNKGNFPGRFSGRQFSNSRSEMNVSTLELGDSALYLCASSLAVGNTGELFFGEGSRLTVL.

The V gene is TRBV19, the J gene TRBJ2-3, with a tentative D call TRBD1 (6 bases). Per germline, CDR1 LNHDA and CDR2 SQIVND (reference sequence). The CDR3 is made up of 15 amino acids. V lost 6 bases and J 2 bases, leaving 15 bases between the germline ends. The CDR3, as DNA: TGTGCCAGTAGACTCCGGGACACTATCACAGATACGCAGTATTTT. Translated, it gives CASRLRDTITDTQYF.

The chain has TRBV7-2 and TRBJ2-5, with D possibly being TRBD2 (6 bases). CDR1 and CDR2 (germline): SGHTA, FQGNSA. Trimming removed 0 bases at V and 2 bases at J, with 10 bases between. This CDR3 is 15 amino acids long. In DNA form, the CDR3 reads TGTGCCAGCAGCTTAGCTGGCGGGATGCAAGAGACCCAGTACTTC. Translated, it gives CASSLAGGMQETQYF.

J is TRBJ2-2 and V is TRBV6-5; 7 positions agree with TRBD1. The CDR3 runs 13 residues. Germline CDR1 reads MNHEY; CDR2 reads SVGAGI. The J segment lost 4 bases and the V segment lost 5 bases, leaving 1 base of the junction unmatched. CDR3 sequence: CASSRTGTGELFF. CDR3 nucleotides: TGTGCCAGCAGTCGGACAGGCACCGGGGAGCTGTTTTTT.

This sequence joins TRBV6-5 and TRBJ2-1; 8 bases line up with TRBD2. Losses at the gene ends were 6 bases for V and 6 bases for J; bases not matched to a gene: 10. The CDR3 runs 15 residues. Germline loops: CDR1 MNHEY, CDR2 SVGAGI. The CDR3 nucleotides read TGTGCCAGCAGATTATCACGGGAGGGCTTCAATGAGCAGTTCTTC. This gives the protein CASRLSREGFNEQFF.

The rearrangement links TRBV6-5 to TRBJ2-7; 13 bases align to TRBD2. CDR3 length equals 13 residues. The germline CDR1 and CDR2 sequences are MNHEY and SVGAGI. Trimming took 11 bases from V and 5 from J; bases not matched to a gene: 6. Here the CDR3 reads CASWGTSGNEQYF. The CDR3 DNA sequence: TGTGCCTCATGGGGGACTAGCGGGAACGAGCAGTACTTC.

This clone was observed a few times. The V and J genes are TRBV9 and TRBJ2-3; 9 bases are a match to TRBD1. Germline lookup yields CDR1 SGDLS and CDR2 YYNGEE. The CDR3 sequence is 16 residues long. The V and J ends lost 3 bases and 4 bases, in that order; junction bases with no gene match: 9. The CDR3 here is CASSAYTGGRADTQYF. CDR3 in DNA: TGTGCCAGCAGCGCCTATACAGGGGGCCGTGCAGATACGCAGTATTTT. Full variable domain (remainder filled in from reference TRBV9 and TRBJ2-3): DSGVTQTPKHLITATGQRVTLRCSPRSGDLSVYWYQQSLDQGLQFLIQYYNGEERAKGNILERFSAQQFPDLHSELNLSSLELGDSALYFCASSAYTGGRADTQYFGPGTRLTVL.

The sample holds a few counts of this clone. The V call is TRBV21-1, the J call TRBJ2-2; the table's D call of TRBD2 was not tested on the DNA. TRBV21-1 is a known pseudogene. There are 16 residues in the CDR3. This CDR3 reads CASSRETGTNTGELFF. CDR3 coding DNA: TGTGCCAGCAGCCGCGAGACGGGGACGAACACCGGGGAGCTGTTTTTT.

This chain uses TRBV27 with TRBJ1-4; D may be TRBD1 (5 bases). Trimming removed 4 bases from V and 6 bases from J, with 9 bases in between. Germline CDR1 reads MNHEY; CDR2 reads SMNVEV (reference sequence). The CDR3 totals 13 residues. Here the CDR3 DNA reads TGTGCCAGCAGTTGGCAGGGTGATGAAAAACTGTTTTTT. It is translated as CASSWQGDEKLFF.